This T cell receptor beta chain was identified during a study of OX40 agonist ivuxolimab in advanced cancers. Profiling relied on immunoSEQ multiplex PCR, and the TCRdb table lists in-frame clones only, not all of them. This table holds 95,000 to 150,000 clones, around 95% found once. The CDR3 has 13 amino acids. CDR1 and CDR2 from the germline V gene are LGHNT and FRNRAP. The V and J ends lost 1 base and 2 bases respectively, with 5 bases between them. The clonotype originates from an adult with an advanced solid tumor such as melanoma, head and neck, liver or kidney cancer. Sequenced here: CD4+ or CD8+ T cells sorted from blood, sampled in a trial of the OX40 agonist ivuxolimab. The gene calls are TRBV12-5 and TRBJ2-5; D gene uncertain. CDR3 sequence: CASGLDEQETQYF. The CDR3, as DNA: TGTGCTAGTGGTTTGGACGAACAAGAGACCCAGTACTTC.